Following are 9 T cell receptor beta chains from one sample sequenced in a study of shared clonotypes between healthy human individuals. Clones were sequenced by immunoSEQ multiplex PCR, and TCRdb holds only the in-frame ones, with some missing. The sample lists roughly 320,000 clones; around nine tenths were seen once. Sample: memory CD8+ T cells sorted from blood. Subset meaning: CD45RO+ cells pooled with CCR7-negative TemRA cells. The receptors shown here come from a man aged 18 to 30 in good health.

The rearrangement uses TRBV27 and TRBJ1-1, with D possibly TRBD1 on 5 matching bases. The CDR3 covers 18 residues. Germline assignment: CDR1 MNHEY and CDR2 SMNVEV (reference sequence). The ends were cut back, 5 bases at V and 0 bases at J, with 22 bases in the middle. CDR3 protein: CASSATTAPGGVNTEAFF. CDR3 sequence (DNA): TGTGCCAGCAGTGCTACTACCGCACCGGGAGGGGTGAACACTGAAGCTTTCTTT.

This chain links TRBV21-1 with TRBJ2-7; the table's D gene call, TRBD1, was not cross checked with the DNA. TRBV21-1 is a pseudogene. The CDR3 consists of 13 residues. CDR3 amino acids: CASSGSDSYEQYF. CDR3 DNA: TGTGCCAGCAGCGGCTCGGACAGCTACGAGCAGTACTTC.

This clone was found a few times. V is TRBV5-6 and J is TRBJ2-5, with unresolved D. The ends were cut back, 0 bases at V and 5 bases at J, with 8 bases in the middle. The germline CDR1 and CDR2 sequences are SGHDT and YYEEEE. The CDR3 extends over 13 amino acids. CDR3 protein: CASSLVLSETQYF. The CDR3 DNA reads TGTGCCAGCAGCTTGGTCCTTAGCGAGACCCAGTACTTC.

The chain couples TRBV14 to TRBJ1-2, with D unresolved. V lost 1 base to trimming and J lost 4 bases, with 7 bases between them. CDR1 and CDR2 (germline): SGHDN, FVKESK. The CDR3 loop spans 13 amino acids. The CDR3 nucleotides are TGTGCCAGCAGCCAAGTAGGTGTCTATGGCTACACCTTC. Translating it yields CASSQVGVYGYTF.

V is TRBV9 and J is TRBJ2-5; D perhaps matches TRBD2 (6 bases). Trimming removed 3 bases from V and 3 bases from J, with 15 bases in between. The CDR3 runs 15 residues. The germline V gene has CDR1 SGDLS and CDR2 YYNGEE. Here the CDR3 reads CASSARPGLEETQYF. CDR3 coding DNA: TGTGCCAGCAGCGCGAGGCCGGGACTTGAAGAGACCCAGTACTTC.

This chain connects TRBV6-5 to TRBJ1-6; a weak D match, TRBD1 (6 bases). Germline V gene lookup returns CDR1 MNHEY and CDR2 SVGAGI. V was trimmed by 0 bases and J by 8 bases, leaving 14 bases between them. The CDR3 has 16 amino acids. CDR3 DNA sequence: TGTGCCAGCAGTTACTCAGTTTGGGACACCTATTCACCCCTCCACTTT. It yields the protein CASSYSVWDTYSPLHF.

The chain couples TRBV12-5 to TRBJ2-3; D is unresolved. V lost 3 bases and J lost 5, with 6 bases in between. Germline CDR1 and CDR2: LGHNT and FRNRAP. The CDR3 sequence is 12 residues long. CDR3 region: CASGFPQDTQYF. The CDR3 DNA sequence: TGTGCTAGTGGTTTCCCACAAGATACGCAGTATTTT.

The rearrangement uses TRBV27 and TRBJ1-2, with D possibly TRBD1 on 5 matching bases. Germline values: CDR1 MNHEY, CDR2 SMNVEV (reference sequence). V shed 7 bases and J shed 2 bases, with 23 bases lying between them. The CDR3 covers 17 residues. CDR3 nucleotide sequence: TGTGCCAGCACCAGCATGGCCGGGGCCTCGGTCAACTATGGCTACACCTTC. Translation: CASTSMAGASVNYGYTF.

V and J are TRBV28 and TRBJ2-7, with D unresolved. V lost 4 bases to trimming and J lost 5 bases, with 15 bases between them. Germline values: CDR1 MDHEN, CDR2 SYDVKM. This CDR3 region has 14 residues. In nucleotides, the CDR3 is TGTGCCAGCAGTTCCACGTCTCGGGTCGACGAGCAGTACTTC. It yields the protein CASSSTSRVDEQYF.